The 21 T cell receptor beta chains listed next were all sequenced from one sample in a study of PD-L1 blockade in urothelial cancer. Described time point: peripheral blood 6 weeks after treatment start. The table came from immunoSEQ multiplex PCR; TCRdb's copy has only in-frame clones and leaves some out. The data show more than 60,000 clones, with approximately 91% seen just once and 11% held by the top ten. Specimen: PBMCs, collected around atezolizumab (anti-PD-L1) treatment. The receptors shown here come from a man in his fifties or sixties with urothelial cancer.

The V and J genes are TRBV30 and TRBJ1-4; D gene unclear. CDR3 length: 14 residues. Trimming shortened V by 4 bases and J by 4 bases, and 13 bases separated the two germline ends. Germline V gives CDR1 GTSNPN, CDR2 SVGIG (reference sequence). CDR3 sequence (DNA): TGTGCCTGGACGGAGGGAAGGTTTAATGAAAAACTGTTTTTT. Amino acids: CAWTEGRFNEKLFF. Based on the CDR3 plus reference TRBV30 and TRBJ1-4, the full variable domain is SQTIHQWPATLVQPVGSPLSLECTVEGTSNPNLYWYRQAAGRGLQLLFYSVGIGQISSEVPQNLSASRPQDRQFILSSKKLLLSDSGFYLCAWTEGRFNEKLFFGSGTQLSVL.

The CDR3 spells CASSVRGSDTEAFF. The CDR3 bases are TGTGCCAGCAGCGTAAGGGGGTCGGACACTGAAGCTTTCTTT. This sequence joins TRBV9 and TRBJ1-1; D perhaps matches TRBD1 (6 bases). The CDR3 runs 14 residues. The V end lost 1 base, the J end lost 3 bases, and 10 bases lay between the germline ends. Germline assignment: CDR1 SGDLS and CDR2 YYNGEE.

The chain links TRBV6-5 to TRBJ2-7; D may be TRBD2 (6 bases). V was shortened by 4 bases and J by 4 bases, with 11 bases between the two germline ends. This CDR3 comprises 13 residues. Germline lookup yields CDR1 MNHEY and CDR2 SVGAGI. CDR3 sequence (DNA): TGTGCCAGCAGTTTCGACCGGGGGTACGAGCAGTACTTC. This translates into CASSFDRGYEQYF.

The chain uses TRBV25-1 and TRBJ1-1, with unresolved D. CDR1 is MGHDK and CDR2 is SYGVNS in the germline V gene. Trimming pared 0 bases from V and 8 bases from J, leaving 16 bases between. The CDR3 has 15 amino acids. CDR3 bases: TGTGCCAGCAGTGAATATGCGGGCCGAGCTACCGAAGCTTTCTTT. It translates to CASSEYAGRATEAFF.

This clone was seen a single time. The rearrangement joins TRBV19 to TRBJ1-2; D not certain. Trimming shortened V by 5 bases and J by 4 bases, and 8 bases separated the two germline ends. Germline V gene data show CDR1 as LNHDA and CDR2 as SQIVND (reference sequence). The CDR3 contains 12 residues. CDR3 residues: CASSFPGYGYTF. The CDR3, as DNA: TGTGCCAGTAGTTTCCCAGGCTATGGCTACACCTTC.

This chain links TRBV7-9 with TRBJ2-7; no definite D call. The CDR3 sequence is 13 residues long. CDR1 is SEHNR and CDR2 is FQNEAQ in the germline V gene (reference sequence). The V end was cut by 1 base, the J end by 3 bases, with 7 bases between. The CDR3 sequence: CASSLDTHYEQYF. The CDR3 region has the DNA TGTGCCAGCAGCTTAGACACCCACTACGAGCAGTACTTC.

V gene TRBV29-1 combines with J gene TRBJ1-3; tentative D call: TRBD1 (5 bases). The germline V gene encodes CDR1 SQVTM and CDR2 ANQGSEA. CDR3 length: 14 amino acids. Trimming cost V 4 bases and J 5 bases, with 15 bases left between them. CDR3 coding DNA: TGCAGCGTTGCGCGCAGGGTGAGAAGAAACACCATATATTTT. Protein: CSVARRVRRNTIYF.

This chain joins TRBV10-2 and TRBJ2-7; D uncertain. The CDR3 length is 12 residues. Germline V gene data show CDR1 as WSHSY and CDR2 as SAAADI. Between the trimmed V and J ends, which lost 6 bases and 3 bases, there was a span of 9 bases. The CDR3 nucleotides read TGCGCCAGCAGAACACGAGGCTACGAGCAGTACTTC. Protein sequence: CASRTRGYEQYF.

V usage is TRBV28 and J usage is TRBJ2-7; TRBD1 might be the D (5 bases). The CDR3 extends over 13 amino acids. V lost 6 bases, J lost 5 bases, and 14 bases lay in between. Germline CDR1 and CDR2: MDHEN and SYDVKM. CDR3 protein: CASSQMGLHEQYF. The CDR3 nucleotides read TGTGCCAGCAGCCAAATGGGGCTCCACGAGCAGTACTTC.

The chain combines TRBV13 with TRBJ1-1, with 9 bases matching TRBD1. The CDR3 totals 16 residues. The V gene's germline CDR1 is PRHDT and CDR2 FYEKMQ (reference sequence). J was trimmed by 3 bases and V by 0 bases; bases with no gene match: 5. This chain's CDR3 is CASSLGYRGRDTEAFF. CDR3 nucleotides: TGTGCCAGCAGCTTAGGGTACAGGGGGCGGGACACTGAAGCTTTCTTT.

This chain joins TRBV7-3 and TRBJ2-1, with D possibly matching TRBD1 (6 bases). V was shortened by 4 bases and J by 4 bases, with 8 bases between the two germline ends. The CDR3 covers 13 residues. Germline CDR1 is SGHTA and CDR2 is FQGTGA. The CDR3 here is CASSSGQYNEQFF. The DNA of the CDR3 is TGTGCCAGCAGCTCCGGACAGTACAATGAGCAGTTCTTC.

The chain is built from TRBV4-1 and TRBJ2-5, with TRBD2 identical over 8 bases. V shed 1 base, J shed 0 bases, and the junction held 7 bases outside the gene matches. This CDR3 has 17 amino acids. Germline loops: CDR1 MGHRA, CDR2 YSYEKL. The CDR3 loop is CASSQGGSGSYQETQYF. For the CDR3, the DNA is TGCGCCAGCAGCCAAGGAGGAAGCGGGAGCTACCAAGAGACCCAGTACTTC.

The rearrangement uses TRBV7-2 and TRBJ2-3; 7 nucleotides match TRBD2. The CDR3 extends over 16 amino acids. With 0 bases clipped from V and 6 bases from J, the junction kept 9 bases outside the gene matches. CDR1 and CDR2 from the germline V gene are SGHTA and FQGNSA. The CDR3 DNA reads as TGTGCCAGCAGCTTAGCGGGGGGAGGGTCGGGTGATACGCAGTATTTT. Its translation is CASSLAGGGSGDTQYF. Based on the CDR3 plus reference TRBV7-2 and TRBJ2-3, the full variable domain is GAGVSQSPSNKVTEKGKDVELRCDPISGHTALYWYRQSLGQGLEFLIYFQGNSAPDKSGLPSDRFSAERTGGSVSTLTIQRTQQEDSAVYLCASSLAGGGSGDTQYFGPGTRLTVL.

The chain is built from TRBV27 and TRBJ1-5, with D perhaps TRBD1 (6 bases). Germline V gene sequence: CDR1 MNHEY, CDR2 SMNVEV (reference sequence). Trimming took 6 bases from V and 7 from J, leaving 13 bases between them. The CDR3 runs to 13 residues. The CDR3 loop reads CASSPGHGQPQHF. DNA for the CDR3: TGTGCCAGCAGCCCGGGACACGGGCAGCCCCAGCATTTT.

Here the CDR3 DNA reads TGTGCCAGCAGCCCCAGTCTGGCCAATGAGCAGTTCTTC. Its translation: CASSPSLANEQFF. J is TRBJ2-1 and V is TRBV7-3, with no clear D. Germline values: CDR1 SGHTA, CDR2 FQGTGA. The ends were cut back, 5 bases at V and 6 bases at J, with 11 bases in the middle. The CDR3 has 13 residues.

This clone was detected only once. The chain links TRBV25-1 to TRBJ1-4; no clear D gene. CDR3 size: 11 residues. Germline-derived CDR1 and CDR2 are MGHDK and SYGVNS. V lost 3 bases and J 10 bases, leaving 6 bases between the germline ends. The CDR3: CASSDSVKLFF. CDR3 sequence (DNA): TGTGCCAGCAGTGACTCCGTAAAACTGTTTTTT.

The chain employs TRBV2 and TRBJ1-1; D gene ambiguous. The germline gives CDR1 SNHLY, CDR2 FYNNEI. Deletions cut 7 bases from V and 1 base from J, with 10 bases between. The CDR3 totals 13 residues. The CDR3 loop reads CASNPGRNTEAFF. The DNA of the CDR3 is TGTGCCAGCAACCCTGGTAGGAACACTGAAGCTTTCTTT.

This chain uses TRBV11-2 with TRBJ1-1; D uncertain. Germline values: CDR1 SGHAT, CDR2 FQNNGV. V lost 3 bases to trimming and J lost 1 base, with 9 bases between them. This CDR3 contains 14 residues. Here the CDR3 DNA reads TGTGCCAGCAGCTTGGGCTTGACGAACACTGAAGCTTTCTTT. It encodes CASSLGLTNTEAFF. The full variable domain, its missing parts supplied by reference TRBV11-2 and TRBJ1-1, is EAGVAQSPRYKIIEKRQSVAFWCNPISGHATLYWYQQILGQGPKLLIQFQNNGVVDDSQLPKDRFSAERLKGVDSTLKIQPAKLEDSAVYLCASSLGLTNTEAFFGQGTRLTVV.

The chain uses TRBV30 and TRBJ2-1; 7 nucleotides agree with TRBD1. Germline V gene data show CDR1 as GTSNPN and CDR2 as SVGIG (reference sequence). This CDR3 region has 14 residues. J lost 4 bases, V lost 4 bases, and 7 bases had no gene match. Here the CDR3 DNA reads TGTGCCTGGAAAATAGAGGACAGGTACAATGAGCAGTTCTTC. Protein: CAWKIEDRYNEQFF. The full variable domain, rest sourced from reference TRBV30 and TRBJ2-1, is SQTIHQWPATLVQPVGSPLSLECTVEGTSNPNLYWYRQAAGRGLQLLFYSVGIGQISSEVPQNLSASRPQDRQFILSSKKLLLSDSGFYLCAWKIEDRYNEQFFGPGTRLTVL.

This sequence joins TRBV6-6 and TRBJ1-2, with 11 bases identical to TRBD1. The CDR3 loop spans 14 amino acids. V shed 5 bases and J 6 bases; nucleotides not matched to a gene: 5. CDR1 MNHNY and CDR2 SVGAGI come from the germline V gene (reference sequence). CDR3 region: CASSQGQGANGYTF. The CDR3 DNA reads as TGTGCCAGCAGTCAAGGACAGGGGGCGAATGGCTACACCTTC.

This clone was seen just once. V gene TRBV30 combines with J gene TRBJ2-1, with a weak D call TRBD2 (6 bases). CDR3 length: 13 amino acids. Per the germline V gene, CDR1 is GTSNPN and CDR2 is SVGIG (reference sequence). V was cut by 2 bases and J by 4 bases, with 9 bases left in between. The CDR3 DNA reads TGTGCCTGGAGTAGCGGGCCTTACAATGAGCAGTTCTTC. Its translation: CAWSSGPYNEQFF. Complete variable domain (other parts from reference TRBV30 and TRBJ2-1): SQTIHQWPATLVQPVGSPLSLECTVEGTSNPNLYWYRQAAGRGLQLLFYSVGIGQISSEVPQNLSASRPQDRQFILSSKKLLLSDSGFYLCAWSSGPYNEQFFGPGTRLTVL.